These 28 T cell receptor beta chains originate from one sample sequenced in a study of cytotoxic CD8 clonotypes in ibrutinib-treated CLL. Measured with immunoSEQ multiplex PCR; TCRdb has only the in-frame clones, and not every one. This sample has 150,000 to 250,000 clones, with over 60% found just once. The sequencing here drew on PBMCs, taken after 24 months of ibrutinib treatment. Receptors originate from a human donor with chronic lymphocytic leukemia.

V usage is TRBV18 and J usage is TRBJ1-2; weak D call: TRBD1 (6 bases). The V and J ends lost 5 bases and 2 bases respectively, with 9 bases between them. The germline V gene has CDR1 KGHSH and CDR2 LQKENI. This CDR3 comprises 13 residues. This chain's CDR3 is CASSIDRNYGYTF. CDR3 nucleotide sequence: TGTGCCAGCTCAATAGACAGGAACTATGGCTACACCTTC.

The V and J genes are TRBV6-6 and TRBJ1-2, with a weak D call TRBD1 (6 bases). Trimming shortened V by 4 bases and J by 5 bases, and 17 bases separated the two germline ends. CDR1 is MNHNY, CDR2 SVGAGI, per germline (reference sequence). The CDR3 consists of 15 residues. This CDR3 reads CASSSLETGSYGYTF. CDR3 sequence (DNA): TGTGCCAGCAGTTCTCTAGAGACAGGATCTTATGGCTACACCTTC.

The DNA for the CDR3 is TGTGCCAGCAGGGTAAGATTGGACACTGAAGCTTTCTTT. Protein sequence: CASRVRLDTEAFF. V usage is TRBV6-4 and J usage is TRBJ1-1; D unresolved. The V end lost 6 bases, the J end lost 3 bases, and 11 bases lay between the germline ends. Germline lookup yields CDR1 MRHNA and CDR2 SNTAGT. The CDR3 has 13 amino acids.

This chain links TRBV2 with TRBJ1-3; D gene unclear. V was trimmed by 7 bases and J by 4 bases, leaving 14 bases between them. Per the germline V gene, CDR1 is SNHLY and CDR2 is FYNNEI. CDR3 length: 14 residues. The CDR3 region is CASTKEMRGNTIYF. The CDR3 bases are TGTGCCAGCACAAAGGAAATGCGAGGAAACACCATATATTTT.

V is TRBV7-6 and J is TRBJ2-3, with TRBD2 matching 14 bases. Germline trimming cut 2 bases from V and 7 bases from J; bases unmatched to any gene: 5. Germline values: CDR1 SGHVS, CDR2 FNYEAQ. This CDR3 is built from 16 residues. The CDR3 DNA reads TGTGCCAGCAGCTTAAAGGGACTAGCGGGAGATAATACGCAGTATTTT. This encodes CASSLKGLAGDNTQYF. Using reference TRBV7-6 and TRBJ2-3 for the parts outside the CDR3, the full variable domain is GAGVSQSPRYKVTKRGQDVALRCDPISGHVSLYWYRQALGQGPEFLTYFNYEAQQDKSGLPNDRFSAERPEGSISTLTIQRTEQRDSAMYRCASSLKGLAGDNTQYFGPGTRLTVL.

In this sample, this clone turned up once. CDR3 in DNA: TGCGCCAGCAGCCGATCGAGGGACAGGCCCTACGAGCAGTACTTC. It specifies CASSRSRDRPYEQYF. The rearrangement links TRBV4-1 to TRBJ2-7, with 8 bases identical to TRBD1. CDR1 and CDR2 from the germline V gene are MGHRA and YSYEKL. This CDR3 region has 15 residues. The trim removed 4 bases at V and 2 bases at J, leaving 7 bases unmatched.

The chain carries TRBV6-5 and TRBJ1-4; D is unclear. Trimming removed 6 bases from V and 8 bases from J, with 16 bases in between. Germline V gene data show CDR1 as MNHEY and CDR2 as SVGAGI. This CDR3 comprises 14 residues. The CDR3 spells CASSTWQENEKLFF. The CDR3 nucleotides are TGTGCCAGCAGCACCTGGCAGGAGAACGAAAAACTGTTTTTT.

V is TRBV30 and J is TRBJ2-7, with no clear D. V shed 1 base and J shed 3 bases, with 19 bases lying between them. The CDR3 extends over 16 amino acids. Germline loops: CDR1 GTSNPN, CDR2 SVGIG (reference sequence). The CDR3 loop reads CAWSAWSDTRYYEQYF. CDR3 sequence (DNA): TGTGCCTGGAGTGCATGGTCAGACACAAGATACTACGAGCAGTACTTC.

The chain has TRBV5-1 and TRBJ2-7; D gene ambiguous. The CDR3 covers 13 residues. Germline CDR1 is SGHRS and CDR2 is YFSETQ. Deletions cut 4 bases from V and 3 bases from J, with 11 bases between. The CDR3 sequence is CASSRDTNYEQYF. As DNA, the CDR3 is TGCGCCAGCAGCAGAGACACTAACTACGAGCAGTACTTC.

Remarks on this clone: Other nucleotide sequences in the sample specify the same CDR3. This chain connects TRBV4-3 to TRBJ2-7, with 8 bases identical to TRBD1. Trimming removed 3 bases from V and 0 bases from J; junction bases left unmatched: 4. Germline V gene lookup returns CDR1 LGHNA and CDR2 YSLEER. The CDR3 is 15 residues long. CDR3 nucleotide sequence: TGCGCCAGCAGCCAGATCCAGGGGGCCTCCTACGAGCAGTACTTC. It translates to CASSQIQGASYEQYF.

CDR3 nucleotide sequence: TGTGCCAGCAGTCCCCTCGGGGCAGGGACGGTGGTTTACGAGCAGTACTTC. Amino acid sequence: CASSPLGAGTVVYEQYF. This chain connects TRBV28 to TRBJ2-7, with D possibly called TRBD1 or TRBD2 (5 bases each). The CDR3 sequence is 17 residues long. V was clipped by 5 bases and J by 4 bases, with 24 bases between them. Looked up from germline, CDR1 is MDHEN and CDR2 is SYDVKM.

CDR3 amino acids: CASSLGTASGNTIYF. The CDR3 DNA sequence: TGTGCCAGCAGCTTGGGGACAGCCTCTGGAAACACCATATATTTT. The V and J genes are TRBV5-4 and TRBJ1-3, with a possible D match to TRBD1 (6 bases). This CDR3 comprises 15 residues. Germline V lookup: CDR1 SGHNT, CDR2 YYREEE (reference sequence). Deletions cut 0 bases from V and 0 bases from J, with 7 bases between.

The CDR3: CSVEGGRSGNTIYF. DNA for the CDR3: TGCAGCGTTGAAGGGGGACGCTCTGGAAACACCATATATTTT. This chain connects TRBV29-1 to TRBJ1-3; tentatively, D is TRBD1 (5 bases). The ends were cut back, 1 base at V and 0 bases at J, with 7 bases in the middle. The CDR3 covers 14 residues. Germline V gene data show CDR1 as SQVTM and CDR2 as ANQGSEA.

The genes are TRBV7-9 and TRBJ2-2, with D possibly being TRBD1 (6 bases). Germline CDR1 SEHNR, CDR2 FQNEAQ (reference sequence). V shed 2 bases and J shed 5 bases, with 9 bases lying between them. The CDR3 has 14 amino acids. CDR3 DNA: TGTGCCAGCAGCTTATTACAGGGTACCGGGGAGCTGTTTTTT. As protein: CASSLLQGTGELFF.

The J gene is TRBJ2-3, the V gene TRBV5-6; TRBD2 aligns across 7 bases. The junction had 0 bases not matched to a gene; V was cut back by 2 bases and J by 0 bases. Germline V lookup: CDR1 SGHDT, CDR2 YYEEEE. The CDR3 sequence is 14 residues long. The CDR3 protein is CASSFSGSTDTQYF. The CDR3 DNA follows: TGTGCCAGCAGCTTTAGCGGGAGCACAGATACGCAGTATTTT.

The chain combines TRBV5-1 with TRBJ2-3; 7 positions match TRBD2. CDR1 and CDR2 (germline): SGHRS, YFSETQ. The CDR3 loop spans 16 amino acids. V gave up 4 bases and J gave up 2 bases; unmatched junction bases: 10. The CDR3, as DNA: TGCGCCAGCAGCGTTCGGAGGCGGGAGCCCACAGATACGCAGTATTTT. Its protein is CASSVRRREPTDTQYF.

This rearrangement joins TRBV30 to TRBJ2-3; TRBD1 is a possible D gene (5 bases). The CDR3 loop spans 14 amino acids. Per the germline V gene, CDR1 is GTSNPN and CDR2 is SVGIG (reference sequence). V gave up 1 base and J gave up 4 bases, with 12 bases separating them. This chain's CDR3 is CAWSEGMYADTQYF. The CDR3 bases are TGTGCCTGGAGTGAGGGGATGTACGCAGATACGCAGTATTTT.

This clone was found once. The CDR3 DNA is TGCAGCGTTGATTGGGGGGGTAATGAGCAGTTCTTC. Translation: CSVDWGGNEQFF. The rearrangement uses TRBV29-1 and TRBJ2-1; 7 bases match TRBD2. J gave up 7 bases and V 3 bases, and 3 bases lay outside the gene matches. The CDR3 covers 12 residues. Germline V gene data show CDR1 as SQVTM and CDR2 as ANQGSEA.

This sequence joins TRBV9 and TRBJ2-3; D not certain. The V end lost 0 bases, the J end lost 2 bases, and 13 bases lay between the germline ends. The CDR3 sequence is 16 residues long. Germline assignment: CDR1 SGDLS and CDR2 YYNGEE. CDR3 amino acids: CASSVENRLITDTQYF. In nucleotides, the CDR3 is TGTGCCAGCAGCGTAGAGAATAGGCTAATCACAGATACGCAGTATTTT. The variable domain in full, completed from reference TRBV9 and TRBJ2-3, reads DSGVTQTPKHLITATGQRVTLRCSPRSGDLSVYWYQQSLDQGLQFLIQYYNGEERAKGNILERFSAQQFPDLHSELNLSSLELGDSALYFCASSVENRLITDTQYFGPGTRLTVL.

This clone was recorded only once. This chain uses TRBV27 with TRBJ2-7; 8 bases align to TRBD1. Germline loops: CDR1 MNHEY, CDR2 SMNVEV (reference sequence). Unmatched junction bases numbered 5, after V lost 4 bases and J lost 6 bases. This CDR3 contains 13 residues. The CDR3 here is CASSSRTGFEQYF. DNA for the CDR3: TGTGCCAGCAGTTCACGGACAGGGTTCGAGCAGTACTTC.

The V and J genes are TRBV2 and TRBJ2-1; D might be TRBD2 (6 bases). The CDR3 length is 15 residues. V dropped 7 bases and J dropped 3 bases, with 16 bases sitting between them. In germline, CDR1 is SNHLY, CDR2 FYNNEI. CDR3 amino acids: CASTLIAENYNEQFF. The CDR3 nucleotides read TGTGCCAGCACCCTAATAGCGGAAAACTACAATGAGCAGTTCTTC.

CDR3 coding DNA: TGTGCCAGCAGTGATGGTAGCGGGGGGTACAATGAGCAGTTCTTC. Its translation is CASSDGSGGYNEQFF. This rearrangement joins TRBV2 to TRBJ2-1, with TRBD2 matching 10 bases. The CDR3 has 15 residues. V shed 3 bases and J 4 bases; nucleotides not matched to a gene: 3. Germline lookup yields CDR1 SNHLY and CDR2 FYNNEI.

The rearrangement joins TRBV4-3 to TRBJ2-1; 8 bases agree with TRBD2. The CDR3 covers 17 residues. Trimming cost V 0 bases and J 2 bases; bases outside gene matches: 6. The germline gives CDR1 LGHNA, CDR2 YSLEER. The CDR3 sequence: CASSQDGGLGAYNEQFF. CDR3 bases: TGCGCCAGCAGCCAAGATGGGGGACTAGGGGCCTACAATGAGCAGTTCTTC.

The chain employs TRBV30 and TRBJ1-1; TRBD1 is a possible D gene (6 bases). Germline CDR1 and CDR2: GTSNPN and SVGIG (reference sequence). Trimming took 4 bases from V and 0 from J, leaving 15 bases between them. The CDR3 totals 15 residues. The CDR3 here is CAWMGQWTVNTEAFF. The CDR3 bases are TGTGCCTGGATGGGACAATGGACGGTGAACACTGAAGCTTTCTTT.

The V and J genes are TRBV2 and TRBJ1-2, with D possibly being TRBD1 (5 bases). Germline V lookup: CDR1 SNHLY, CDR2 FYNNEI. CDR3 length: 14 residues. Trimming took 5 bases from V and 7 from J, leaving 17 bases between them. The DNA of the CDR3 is TGTGCCAGCAGTCGGAACCTGGAGGGGCTTGGCTACACCTTC. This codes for CASSRNLEGLGYTF. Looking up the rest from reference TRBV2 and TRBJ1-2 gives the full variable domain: EPEVTQTPSHQVTQMGQEVILRCVPISNHLYFYWYRQILGQKVEFLVSFYNNEISEKSEIFDDQFSVERPDGSNFTLKIRSTKLEDSAMYFCASSRNLEGLGYTFGSGTRLTVV.

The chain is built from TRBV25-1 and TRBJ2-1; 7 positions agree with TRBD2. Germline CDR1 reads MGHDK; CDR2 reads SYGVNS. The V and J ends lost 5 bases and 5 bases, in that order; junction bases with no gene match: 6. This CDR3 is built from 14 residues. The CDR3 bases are TGTGCCAGCAGTCAGGCTAGCGGAAACAATGAGCAGTTCTTC. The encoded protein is CASSQASGNNEQFF. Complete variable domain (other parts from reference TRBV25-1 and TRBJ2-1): EADIYQTPRYLVIGTGKKITLECSQTMGHDKMYWYQQDPGMELHLIHYSYGVNSTEKGDLSSESTVSRIRTEHFPLTLESARPSHTSQYLCASSQASGNNEQFFGPGTRLTVL.

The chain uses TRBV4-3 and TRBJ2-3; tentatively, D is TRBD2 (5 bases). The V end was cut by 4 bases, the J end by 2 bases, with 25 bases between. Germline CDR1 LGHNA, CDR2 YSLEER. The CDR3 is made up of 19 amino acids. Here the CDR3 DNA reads TGCGCCAGCAGCCGCAAGCTTCTAGCCGAACAGAGTTACACAGATACGCAGTATTTT. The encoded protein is CASSRKLLAEQSYTDTQYF.

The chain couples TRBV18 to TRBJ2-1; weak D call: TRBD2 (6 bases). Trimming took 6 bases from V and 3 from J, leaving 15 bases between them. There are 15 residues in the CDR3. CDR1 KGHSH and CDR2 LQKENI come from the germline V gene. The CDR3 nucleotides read TGTGCCAGCTCGTACATAGCGGAGCTCTACAATGAGCAGTTCTTC. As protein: CASSYIAELYNEQFF.